This TCR beta chain was captured by sequencing in a study of CD8+ T cells in alopecia areata. In the study overall: Twice a day, 5 to 10 mg of oral tofacitinib was administered to treated patients. General study results and limits: An increase in clonality over normal scalp was evident in lesional scalp, especially alopecia totalis/universalis. In scalp samples, resident alphabeta T cells of normal skin are also sequenced.

Germline assignment: CDR1 SNHLY and CDR2 FYNNEI. The CDR3 covers 13 residues. The J segment lost 6 bases and the V segment lost 6 bases, leaving 6 bases of the junction unmatched. Described treatment: oral pan-JAK inhibitor, 5-10 mg twice daily. As to this clone: Its antigen is currently unknown.

In each case, RNA was isolated and then reverse transcribed into cDNA as the sequencing template. Produced via immunoSEQ multiplex PCR; TCRdb's table is partial and in-frame only. The repertoire holds 200,000 or so clones, less than 45% seen once, with about 2.6% in the top ten. The clonotype was recovered from a human donor with alopecia areata. The rearrangement uses TRBV2 and TRBJ2-3; 7 bases agree with TRBD1. The material sequenced was CD4+ T cells sorted from blood, taken at approximately week 36, from a patient treated with tofacitinib. CDR3 residues: CASSLNRGDTQYF. The CDR3 coding sequence is TGTGCCAGCAGCCTTAACAGGGGCGATACGCAGTATTTT. Full variable domain (missing parts from reference TRBV2 and TRBJ2-3): EPEVTQTPSHQVTQMGQEVILRCVPISNHLYFYWYRQILGQKVEFLVSFYNNEISEKSEIFDDQFSVERPDGSNFTLKIRSTKLEDSAMYFCASSLNRGDTQYFGPGTRLTVL.